This T cell receptor beta chain is from a study of CD8 T cells in Susac syndrome. This CDR3 region has 14 residues. V dropped 5 bases and J dropped 7 bases, with 15 bases sitting between them. The T cells that were sequenced for TCR beta were CD8+ and CD4+ cells from blood. Both CD4+ and CD8+ T cells were negatively isolated, and TEMRA cells underwent FACS enrichment. RNA totalling about 0.45 to 1 ug underwent reverse transcription with random hexamers. Each CDR3 protein gets one entry after TCRdb re-called the immunoSEQ multiplex PCR reads with MiXCR. This table has some 400,000 distinct CDR3 sequences, roughly 85% appearing once.

This chain joins TRBV12-3 or TRBV12-4 and TRBJ2-1; perhaps D is TRBD1 or TRBD2 (6 bases each). This clonotype was sampled from a human donor with multiple sclerosis. The specimen was CD8+ T cells from PBMCs. The CDR3 DNA is TGTGCCAGCAGTCCGGGGGCTAGCTGGAATGAGCAGTTCTTC. It specifies CASSPGASWNEQFF.